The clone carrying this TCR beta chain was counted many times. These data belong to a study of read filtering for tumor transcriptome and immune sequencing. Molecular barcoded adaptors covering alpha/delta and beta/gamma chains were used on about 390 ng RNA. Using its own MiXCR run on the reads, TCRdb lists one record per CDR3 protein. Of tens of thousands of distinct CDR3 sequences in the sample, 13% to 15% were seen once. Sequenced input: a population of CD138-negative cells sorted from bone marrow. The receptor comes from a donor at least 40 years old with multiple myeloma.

In nucleotides, the CDR3 is TGTGCCAGCAGACGGGTCATCGAACGGACCGGGGAGCTGTTTTTT. As protein: CASRRVIERTGELFF. The V gene is TRBV2, the J gene TRBJ2-2; D is unresolved. The CDR3 is 15 amino acids. Germline-derived CDR1 and CDR2 are SNHLY and FYNNEI. V was clipped by 6 bases and J by 5 bases, with 16 bases between them.